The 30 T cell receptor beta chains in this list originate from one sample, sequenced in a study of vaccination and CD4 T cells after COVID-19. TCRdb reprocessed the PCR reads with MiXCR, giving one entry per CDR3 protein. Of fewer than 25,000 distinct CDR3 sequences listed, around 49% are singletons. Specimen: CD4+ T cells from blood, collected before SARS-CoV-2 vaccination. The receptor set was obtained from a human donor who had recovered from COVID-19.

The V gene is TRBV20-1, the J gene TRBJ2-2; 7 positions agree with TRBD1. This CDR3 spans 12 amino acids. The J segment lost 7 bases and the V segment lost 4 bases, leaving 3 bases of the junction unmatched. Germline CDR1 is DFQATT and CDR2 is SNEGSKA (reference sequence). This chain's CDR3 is CSAKQGIGELFF. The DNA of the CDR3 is TGCAGTGCTAAACAGGGGATCGGGGAGCTGTTTTTT.

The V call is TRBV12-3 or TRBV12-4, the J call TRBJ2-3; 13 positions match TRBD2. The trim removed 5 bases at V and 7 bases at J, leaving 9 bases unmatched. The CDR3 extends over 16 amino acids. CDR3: CASSGYGLAGVNTQYF. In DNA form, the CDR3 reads TGTGCCAGCAGTGGTTACGGACTAGCGGGAGTTAATACGCAGTATTTT.

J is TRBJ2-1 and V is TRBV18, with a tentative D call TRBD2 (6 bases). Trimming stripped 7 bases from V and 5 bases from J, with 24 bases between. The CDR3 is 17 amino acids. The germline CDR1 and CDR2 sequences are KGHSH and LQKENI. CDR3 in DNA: TGTGCCAGCTGCGCCCTCGCGGCTAGCGAGCGGGACAATGAGCAGTTCTTC. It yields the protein CASCALAASERDNEQFF. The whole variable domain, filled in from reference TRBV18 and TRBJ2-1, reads NAGVMQNPRHLVRRRGQEARLRCSPMKGHSHVYWYRQLPEEGLKFMVYLQKENIIDESGMPKERFSAEFPKEGPSILRIQQVVRGDSAAYFCASCALAASERDNEQFFGPGTRLTVL.

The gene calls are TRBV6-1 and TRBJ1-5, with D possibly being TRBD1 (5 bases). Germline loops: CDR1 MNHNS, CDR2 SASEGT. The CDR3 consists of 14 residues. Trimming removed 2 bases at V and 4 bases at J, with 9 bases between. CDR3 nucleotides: TGTGCCAGCAGTGAAAGGAGGGGAAATCAGCCCCAGCATTTT. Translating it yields CASSERRGNQPQHF.

The CDR3 protein is CASSTGTAINQPQHF. For the CDR3, the DNA is TGTGCCAGCAGCACGGGGACAGCCATCAATCAGCCCCAGCATTTT. The chain has TRBV7-2 and TRBJ1-5, with TRBD1 identical over 7 bases. This CDR3 is built from 15 residues. Trimming removed 5 bases from V and 3 bases from J; junction bases left unmatched: 7. The germline V gene encodes CDR1 SGHTA and CDR2 FQGNSA.

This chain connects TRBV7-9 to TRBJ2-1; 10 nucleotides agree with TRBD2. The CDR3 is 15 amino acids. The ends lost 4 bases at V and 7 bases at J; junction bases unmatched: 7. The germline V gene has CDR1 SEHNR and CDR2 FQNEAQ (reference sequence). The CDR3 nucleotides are TGTGCCAGCAGCTCACTAGCGGGAATCGTTAATGAGCAGTTCTTC. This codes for CASSSLAGIVNEQFF.

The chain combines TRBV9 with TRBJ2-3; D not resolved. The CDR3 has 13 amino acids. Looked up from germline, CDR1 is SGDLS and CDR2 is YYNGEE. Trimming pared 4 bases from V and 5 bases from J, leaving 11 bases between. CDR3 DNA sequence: TGTGCCAGCAGCCCCCGGACGGGAGATACGCAGTATTTT. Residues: CASSPRTGDTQYF.

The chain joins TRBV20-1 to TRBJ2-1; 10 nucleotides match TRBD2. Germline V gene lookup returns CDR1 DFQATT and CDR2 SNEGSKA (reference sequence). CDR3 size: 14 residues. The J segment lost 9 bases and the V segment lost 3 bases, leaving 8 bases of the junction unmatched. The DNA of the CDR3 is TGCAGTGCTAGTTTGGTAGCGGGAGGTGTTGAGCAGTTCTTC. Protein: CSASLVAGGVEQFF.

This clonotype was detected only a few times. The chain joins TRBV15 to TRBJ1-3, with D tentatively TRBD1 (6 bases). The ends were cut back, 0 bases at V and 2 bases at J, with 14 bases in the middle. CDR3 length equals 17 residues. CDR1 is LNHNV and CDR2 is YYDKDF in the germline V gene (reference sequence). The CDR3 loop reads CATSRDRAGEAGNTIYF. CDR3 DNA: TGTGCCACCAGCAGAGATCGGGCAGGGGAAGCTGGAAACACCATATATTTT.

The CDR3 is CASSEADGVGGNEQFF. The CDR3 DNA reads TGTGCCAGCAGTGAAGCAGACGGAGTTGGAGGCAATGAGCAGTTCTTC. The chain uses TRBV6-1 and TRBJ2-1; D might be TRBD2 (5 bases). Germline V gene data show CDR1 as MNHNS and CDR2 as SASEGT. Between the trimmed V and J ends, which lost 0 bases and 6 bases, there was a span of 15 bases. The CDR3 is 16 amino acids.

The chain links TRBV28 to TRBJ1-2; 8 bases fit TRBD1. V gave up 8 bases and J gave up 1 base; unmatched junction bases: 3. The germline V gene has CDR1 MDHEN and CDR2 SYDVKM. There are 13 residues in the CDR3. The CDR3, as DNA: TGTGCCAGCGGGACAGGCGTTAACTATGGCTACACCTTC. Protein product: CASGTGVNYGYTF.

The CDR3 loop is CASSSPSAGETQYF. For the CDR3, the DNA is TGTGCCAGCAGCTCCCCCTCGGCGGGAGAGACCCAGTACTTC. The chain has TRBV5-6 and TRBJ2-5; TRBD2 is a possible D gene (5 bases). V lost 3 bases, J lost 4 bases, and 13 bases lay in between. This CDR3 contains 14 residues. Germline CDR1 is SGHDT and CDR2 is YYEEEE.

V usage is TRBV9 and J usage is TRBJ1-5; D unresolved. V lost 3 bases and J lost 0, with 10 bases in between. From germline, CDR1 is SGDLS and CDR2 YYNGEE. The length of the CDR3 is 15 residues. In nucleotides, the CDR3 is TGTGCCAGCAGCGCGAACGTCAATAGCAATCAGCCCCAGCATTTT. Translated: CASSANVNSNQPQHF.

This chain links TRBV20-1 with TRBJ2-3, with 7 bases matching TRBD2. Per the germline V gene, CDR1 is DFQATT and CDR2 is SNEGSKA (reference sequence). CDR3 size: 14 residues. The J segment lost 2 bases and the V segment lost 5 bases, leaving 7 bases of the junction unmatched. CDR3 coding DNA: TGCAGTGCTCCTCGGGGAGGGTACACAGATACGCAGTATTTT. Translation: CSAPRGGYTDTQYF.

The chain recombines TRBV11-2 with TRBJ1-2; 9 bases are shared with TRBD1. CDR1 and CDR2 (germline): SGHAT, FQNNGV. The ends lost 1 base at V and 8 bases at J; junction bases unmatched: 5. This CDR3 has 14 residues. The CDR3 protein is CASSLGTGVSGYTF. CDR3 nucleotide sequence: TGTGCCAGCAGCTTAGGGACAGGGGTTTCCGGCTACACCTTC.

CDR3 nucleotide sequence: TGTGCCAGCAGCGCTCGACAGGGTGGGGGAACAGATACGCAGTATTTT. It translates to CASSARQGGGTDTQYF. This chain connects TRBV9 to TRBJ2-3, with 7 bases aligning to TRBD1. J gave up 3 bases and V 3 bases, and 10 bases lay outside the gene matches. The V gene's germline CDR1 is SGDLS and CDR2 YYNGEE. The CDR3 totals 16 residues.

This chain's CDR3 is CASSSFRSTGELFF. CDR3 in DNA: TGTGCCAGCAGTTCGTTTAGGTCCACCGGGGAGCTGTTTTTT. The chain combines TRBV6-5 with TRBJ2-2; D unresolved. From germline, CDR1 is MNHEY and CDR2 SVGAGI. V was trimmed by 4 bases and J by 4 bases, leaving 10 bases between them. CDR3 length equals 14 residues.

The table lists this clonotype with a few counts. The CDR3 nucleotides are TGTGCCAGTAGTATAGTAGGGCGGGGAACCTACGAGCAGTACTTC. This sequence encodes CASSIVGRGTYEQYF. The chain links TRBV19 to TRBJ2-7; D possibly corresponds to TRBD2 (6 bases). This CDR3 contains 15 residues. The germline CDR1 and CDR2 sequences are LNHDA and SQIVND (reference sequence). The V end lost 1 base, the J end lost 2 bases, and 12 bases lay between the germline ends.

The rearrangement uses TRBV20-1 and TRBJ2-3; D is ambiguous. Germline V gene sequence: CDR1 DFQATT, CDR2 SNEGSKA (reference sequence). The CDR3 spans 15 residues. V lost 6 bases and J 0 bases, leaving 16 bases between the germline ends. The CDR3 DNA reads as TGCAGTGCCGCCGGCGGCTTTTCTAGCACAGATACGCAGTATTTT. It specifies CSAAGGFSSTDTQYF.

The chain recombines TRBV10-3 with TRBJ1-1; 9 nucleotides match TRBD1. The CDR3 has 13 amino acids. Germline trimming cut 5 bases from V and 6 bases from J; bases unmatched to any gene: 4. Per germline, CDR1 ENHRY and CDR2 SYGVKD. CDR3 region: CAISTRDRAEAFF. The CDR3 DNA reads TGTGCCATCAGTACCCGGGACAGGGCTGAAGCTTTCTTT.

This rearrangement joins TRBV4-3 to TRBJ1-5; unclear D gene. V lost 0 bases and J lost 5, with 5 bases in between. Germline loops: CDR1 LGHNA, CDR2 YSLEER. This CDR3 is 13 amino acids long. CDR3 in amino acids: CASSQEMDQPQHF. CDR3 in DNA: TGCGCCAGCAGCCAAGAAATGGATCAGCCCCAGCATTTT.

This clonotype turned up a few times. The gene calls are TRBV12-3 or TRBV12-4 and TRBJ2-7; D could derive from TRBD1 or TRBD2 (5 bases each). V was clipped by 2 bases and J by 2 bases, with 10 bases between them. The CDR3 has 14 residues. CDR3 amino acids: CASSLQGATYEQYF. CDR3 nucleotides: TGTGCCAGCAGTTTACAGGGAGCGACCTACGAGCAGTACTTC.

CDR3 sequence reads: CSASAFSGTTDTQYF. Here the CDR3 DNA reads TGCAGTGCTAGTGCTTTTAGCGGGACCACAGATACGCAGTATTTT. The chain recombines TRBV20-1 with TRBJ2-3, with TRBD2 matching over 8 bases. V shed 3 bases and J 2 bases; nucleotides not matched to a gene: 7. In germline, CDR1 is DFQATT, CDR2 SNEGSKA (reference sequence). The CDR3 has 15 amino acids.

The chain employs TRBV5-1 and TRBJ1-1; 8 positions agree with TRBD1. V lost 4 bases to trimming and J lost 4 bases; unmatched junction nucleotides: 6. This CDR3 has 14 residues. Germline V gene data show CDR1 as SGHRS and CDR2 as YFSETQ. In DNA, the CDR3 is TGCGCCAGCAGCCAAGGACAGGGTCCCACTGAAGCTTTCTTT. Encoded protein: CASSQGQGPTEAFF.

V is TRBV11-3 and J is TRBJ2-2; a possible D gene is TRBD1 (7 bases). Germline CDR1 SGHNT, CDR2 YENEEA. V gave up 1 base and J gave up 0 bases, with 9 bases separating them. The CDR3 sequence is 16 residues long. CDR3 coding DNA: TGTGCCAGCAGCTTAGCCAGGGGGGCGAACACCGGGGAGCTGTTTTTT. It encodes CASSLARGANTGELFF. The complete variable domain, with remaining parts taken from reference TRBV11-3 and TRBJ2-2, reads EAGVVQSPRYKIIEKKQPVAFWCNPISGHNTLYWYLQNLGQGPELLIRYENEEAVDDSQLPKDRFSAERLKGVDSTLKIQPAELGDSAVYLCASSLARGANTGELFFGEGSRLTVL.

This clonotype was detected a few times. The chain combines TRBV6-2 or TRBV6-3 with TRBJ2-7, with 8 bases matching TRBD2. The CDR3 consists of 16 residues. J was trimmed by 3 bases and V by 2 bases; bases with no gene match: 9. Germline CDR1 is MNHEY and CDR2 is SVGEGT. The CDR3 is CASSYRVAGTLYEQYF. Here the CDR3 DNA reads TGTGCCAGCAGTTACCGTGTAGCGGGGACACTCTACGAGCAGTACTTC.

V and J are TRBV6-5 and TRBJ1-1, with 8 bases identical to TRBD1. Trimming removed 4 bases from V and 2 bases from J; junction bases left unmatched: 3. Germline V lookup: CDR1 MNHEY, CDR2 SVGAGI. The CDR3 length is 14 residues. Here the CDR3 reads CASSWTGTNTEAFF. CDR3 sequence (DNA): TGTGCCAGCAGTTGGACAGGGACTAACACTGAAGCTTTCTTT.

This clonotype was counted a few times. CDR3 sequence reads: CSATFTANSPLHF. In nucleotides, the CDR3 is TGCAGTGCTACTTTTACAGCGAATTCACCCCTCCACTTT. The rearrangement links TRBV20-1 to TRBJ1-6; D call uncertain. Germline loops: CDR1 DFQATT, CDR2 SNEGSKA (reference sequence). CDR3 length: 13 residues. Trimming stripped 4 bases from V and 7 bases from J, with 11 bases between.

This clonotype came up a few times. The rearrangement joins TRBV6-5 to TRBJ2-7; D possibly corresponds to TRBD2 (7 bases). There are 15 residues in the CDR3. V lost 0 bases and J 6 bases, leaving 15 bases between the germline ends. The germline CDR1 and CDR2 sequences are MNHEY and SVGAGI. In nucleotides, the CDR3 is TGTGCCAGCAGTTACTCGATGGCAGGGGAGGGCGAGCAGTACTTC. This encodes CASSYSMAGEGEQYF.

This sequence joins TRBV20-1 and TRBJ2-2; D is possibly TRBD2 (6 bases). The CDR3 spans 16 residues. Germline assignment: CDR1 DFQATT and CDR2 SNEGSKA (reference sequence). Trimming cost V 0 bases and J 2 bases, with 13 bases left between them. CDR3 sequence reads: CSAREAGGANTGELFF. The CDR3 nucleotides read TGCAGTGCTAGAGAAGCGGGCGGGGCAAACACCGGGGAGCTGTTTTTT.